This TCR beta chain was observed in a study of blood T cell repertoires in COVID-19. Authors' analysis steps: The assay estimated nucleated cells by amplifying reference gene primers. Profiling relied on immunoSEQ multiplex PCR, and the TCRdb table lists in-frame clones only, not all of them. That table supplies the V and J calls and clone size; D and trimming were determined from the DNA. The repertoire holds around 250,000 clones, with 75% to 90% as singletons. The CDR3 spans 13 residues. Between the trimmed V and J ends, which lost 3 bases and 2 bases, there was a span of 7 bases. The germline V gene has CDR1 LGHDT and CDR2 YNNKEL (reference sequence).

The clonotype was recovered from a woman aged 50 to 60 who had recovered from COVID-19. Sequencing was carried out using PBMCs or T cells enriched from blood (not recorded which). The chain employs TRBV3-1 (or the pseudogene TRBV3-2) and TRBJ1-1; D call uncertain. The CDR3 loop is CASSQQDNTEAFF. The CDR3 DNA is TGTGCCAGCAGCCAGCAGGATAACACTGAAGCTTTCTTT.